The rows below give T cell receptor beta chains drawn from one sample of a study of cytomegalovirus exposure and HLA in healthy donors. Assay: immunoSEQ multiplex PCR; the TCRdb copy retains only in-frame clones and omits some. The sample has fewer than 200,000 clones, 70% to 80% seen once. Sequenced: PBMCs. The origin of the receptors is a female donor in good health and CMV-seronegative. The CDR3 runs from the conserved cysteine through the conserved F or W.

V gene: TRBV4-3
CDR3 protein: CASSQGAAGAGETQYF

V gene: TRBV19
CDR3 protein: CARPRPRGTEAFF

V gene: TRBV11-2
CDR3 protein: CASRISGGETQYF

V gene: TRBV6-1
CDR3 protein: CASSRQRYGYTF

V gene: TRBV6-6
CDR3 protein: CASKTGTESYEQYF

V gene: TRBV5-1
CDR3 protein: CASSPTERGFTEQFF

V gene: TRBV2
CDR3 protein: CASRTGGSTDTQYF

V gene: TRBV7-7
CDR3 protein: CASSLAGGGQETQYF

V gene: TRBV7-3
CDR3 protein: CASSLGLAGAQETQYF

V gene: TRBV6-6
CDR3 protein: CASRRAGAYQETQYF

V gene: TRBV5-1
CDR3 protein: CASSLAGSGANGLTF

V gene: TRBV4-2
CDR3 protein: CASSSAREASYEQYF

V gene: TRBV29-1
CDR3 protein: CSVGTATEAFF

V gene: TRBV28
CDR3 protein: CASSSDRYYGYTF

V gene: TRBV7-9
CDR3 protein: CASSLTGQGNSPLHF

V gene: TRBV11-2
CDR3 protein: CASSLLRGGLYNEQFF

V gene: TRBV2
CDR3 protein: CASSEAAYRGETQYF

V gene: TRBV7-7
CDR3 protein: CASSLDSSGGNNEQFF